This paragraph reports one T cell receptor beta chain. Antigen unknown. This sample is part of a study of shared clonotypes between healthy human individuals. The study, taken as a whole, reports: Between four donors, naive CD4 clonotypes were shared at a level of about 5%.

Donors, without exception, were Caucasian adults residing in Nashville, Tennessee. The J segment lost 6 bases and the V segment lost 1 base, leaving 16 bases of the junction unmatched. Germline V CDR1 and CDR2: MGHRA, YSYEKL. The CDR3 runs to 18 residues. Libraries were prepared by immunoSEQ multiplex PCR; TCRdb keeps only in-frame clonotypes and omits some of them. Here the sample spans 2,500,000 or so clones, 80% to 95% being singletons. The J gene is TRBJ2-3, the V gene TRBV4-1; TRBD2 matches at 7 bases. The TCR originated in a man aged 18 to 35 in good health. Some clones in this sample may be carry-over from other donors' samples. The source material was naive CD4+ T cells from PBMCs. Documented subset: CD45RA+ positively selected. Written as DNA, the CDR3 is TGCGCCAGCAGCCAAGGTTCGGGGTCCAGCGGGGCAAGGGATACGCAGTATTTT. This sequence encodes CASSQGSGSSGARDTQYF.